Presented here are 20 T cell receptor beta chains from one specimen sequenced in a study of blood T cell repertoires in COVID-19. Generated by immunoSEQ multiplex PCR, the TCRdb table keeps only in-frame clones and is missing some. Of some 500,000 clones detected, roughly nine tenths appear once; the ten largest clones hold under 8.5%. The sequenced sample consisted of peripheral blood. Source of these receptors: a woman between 45 and 65 years old with COVID-19, enrolled during active disease.

V gene TRBV2 combines with J gene TRBJ1-1; a possible D gene is TRBD1 (6 bases). The CDR3 spans 13 residues. Per germline, CDR1 SNHLY and CDR2 FYNNEI. V was cut by 6 bases and J by 3 bases, with 11 bases left in between. The CDR3 protein is CASSLPGDTEAFF. The CDR3 DNA follows: TGTGCCAGCAGCCTCCCAGGGGACACTGAAGCTTTCTTT. The full variable domain, in which reference TRBV2 and TRBJ1-1 provide the parts outside the CDR3, is EPEVTQTPSHQVTQMGQEVILRCVPISNHLYFYWYRQILGQKVEFLVSFYNNEISEKSEIFDDQFSVERPDGSNFTLKIRSTKLEDSAMYFCASSLPGDTEAFFGQGTRLTVV.

The V gene is TRBV10-2, the J gene TRBJ1-3; D is ambiguous. The CDR3 is 13 amino acids. Trimming removed 7 bases at V and 5 bases at J, with 12 bases between. Per germline, CDR1 WSHSY and CDR2 SAAADI. In DNA form, the CDR3 reads TGCGCCAGCATTTCCTCAGGAAGAAACACCATATATTTT. Amino acids: CASISSGRNTIYF.

This chain links TRBV28 with TRBJ2-2; weak D call: TRBD1 (6 bases). The CDR3 extends over 13 amino acids. V was trimmed by 5 bases and J by 5 bases, leaving 9 bases between them. CDR1 MDHEN and CDR2 SYDVKM come from the germline V gene. The CDR3 region is CASSLDRTGELFF. CDR3 in DNA: TGTGCCAGCAGTCTTGACAGGACCGGGGAGCTGTTTTTT.

The rearrangement uses TRBV11-2 and TRBJ1-1; TRBD1 aligns across 7 bases. Germline CDR1 SGHAT, CDR2 FQNNGV. CDR3 length: 14 amino acids. J lost 5 bases, V lost 5 bases, and 8 bases had no gene match. The CDR3 loop reads CASSPRQGRTEAFF. Written as DNA, the CDR3 is TGTGCCAGCAGCCCAAGACAGGGAAGGACTGAAGCTTTCTTT. Supplemented by reference TRBV11-2 and TRBJ1-1, the full variable domain reads EAGVAQSPRYKIIEKRQSVAFWCNPISGHATLYWYQQILGQGPKLLIQFQNNGVVDDSQLPKDRFSAERLKGVDSTLKIQPAKLEDSAVYLCASSPRQGRTEAFFGQGTRLTVV.

The gene calls are TRBV5-6 and TRBJ2-6, with D tentatively TRBD1 (5 bases). The germline V and J ends were trimmed by 6 bases and 0 bases, with 16 bases remaining between them. The CDR3 consists of 17 residues. The germline gives CDR1 SGHDT, CDR2 YYEEEE. Written as DNA, the CDR3 is TGTGCCAGCACCTGGGGCGGTCCGGCCTCTGGGGCCAACGTCCTGACTTTC. Translated: CASTWGGPASGANVLTF.

The genes are TRBV4-2 and TRBJ2-7, with 9 positions matching TRBD2. The CDR3 is 16 amino acids. Per the germline V gene, CDR1 is LGHNA and CDR2 is YNFKEQ. The trim removed 2 bases at V and 2 bases at J, leaving 7 bases unmatched. CDR3 DNA sequence: TGTGCCAGCAGCCAAACGAAGCGGGGGGCCACCTACGAGCAGTACTTC. Translated: CASSQTKRGATYEQYF.

The chain is built from TRBV27 and TRBJ2-1; 11 bases are shared with TRBD2. Germline CDR1 reads MNHEY; CDR2 reads SMNVEV (reference sequence). J was trimmed by 6 bases and V by 8 bases; bases with no gene match: 6. This CDR3 region has 14 residues. The CDR3 nucleotides are TGTGCCAGCTTTAGCGGGGGGGCGATCAATGAGCAGTTCTTC. Translating gives CASFSGGAINEQFF.

V gene TRBV30 combines with J gene TRBJ2-1; 11 bases match TRBD1. V shed 2 bases, J shed 10 bases, and the junction held 4 bases outside the gene matches. The CDR3 runs to 13 residues. The germline V gene has CDR1 GTSNPN and CDR2 SVGIG (reference sequence). This CDR3 reads CAWSRGDRGEQFF. DNA for the CDR3: TGTGCCTGGAGTAGAGGGGACAGGGGGGAGCAGTTCTTC.

J is TRBJ1-5 and V is TRBV5-5; TRBD1 agrees at 7 bases. V shed 5 bases and J 0 bases; nucleotides not matched to a gene: 11. The CDR3 spans 17 residues. Germline V gene lookup returns CDR1 SGHKS and CDR2 YYEKEE (reference sequence). CDR3 region: CASSSTGTFVSNQPQHF. CDR3 coding DNA: TGTGCCAGCAGTTCGACAGGGACCTTTGTTAGCAATCAGCCCCAGCATTTT. Full variable domain (rest looked up from reference TRBV5-5 and TRBJ1-5): DAGVTQSPTHLIKTRGQQVTLRCSPISGHKSVSWYQQVLGQGPQFIFQYYEKEERGRGNFPDRFSARQFPNYSSELNVNALLLGDSALYLCASSSTGTFVSNQPQHFGDGTRLSIL.

V usage is TRBV2 and J usage is TRBJ2-7; 12 bases align to TRBD2. V gave up 9 bases and J gave up 4 bases; unmatched junction bases: 1. In germline, CDR1 is SNHLY, CDR2 FYNNEI. The CDR3 contains 12 residues. The CDR3: CASGTSGYEQYF. The CDR3 region has the DNA TGTGCCAGTGGGACTAGCGGGTACGAGCAGTACTTC.

The chain is built from TRBV7-9 and TRBJ2-1, with 10 bases fitting TRBD2. This CDR3 comprises 14 residues. Germline V lookup: CDR1 SEHNR, CDR2 FQNEAQ (reference sequence). J was trimmed by 8 bases and V by 11 bases; bases with no gene match: 12. As DNA, the CDR3 is TGTGCCTTGAAGAGGAGCGGGGGGGTGTATGAGCAGTTCTTC. It translates to CALKRSGGVYEQFF.

The rearrangement joins TRBV7-9 to TRBJ2-7; 9 nucleotides line up with TRBD2. CDR3 length: 15 amino acids. Germline V gives CDR1 SEHNR, CDR2 FQNEAQ (reference sequence). Trimming at V came to 4 bases and at J to 3 bases, leaving 7 bases not matched to a gene. The CDR3 coding sequence is TGTGCCAGCAGCTACACGACTAGCGGCGACTACGAGCAGTACTTC. This sequence encodes CASSYTTSGDYEQYF.

This chain links TRBV7-2 with TRBJ1-2, with TRBD1 matching over 8 bases. In germline, CDR1 is SGHTA, CDR2 FQGNSA. The CDR3 contains 15 residues. V lost 5 bases to trimming and J lost 5 bases; unmatched junction nucleotides: 10. In DNA form, the CDR3 reads TGTGCCAGCAGCCCCCGGGACAGGTTAGGGTATGGCTACACCTTC. It translates to CASSPRDRLGYGYTF. Supplemented by reference TRBV7-2 and TRBJ1-2, the full variable domain reads GAGVSQSPSNKVTEKGKDVELRCDPISGHTALYWYRQSLGQGLEFLIYFQGNSAPDKSGLPSDRFSAERTGGSVSTLTIQRTQQEDSAVYLCASSPRDRLGYGYTFGSGTRLTVV.

The genes are TRBV28 and TRBJ2-7, with D perhaps matching TRBD2 (6 bases). V was clipped by 4 bases and J by 3 bases, with 19 bases between them. Germline CDR1 MDHEN, CDR2 SYDVKM. The CDR3 loop spans 16 amino acids. As DNA, the CDR3 is TGTGCCAGCAGTTCATCCTCCGTCCTGGAGGGCTACGAGCAGTACTTC. Amino acids: CASSSSSVLEGYEQYF.

As for this clone: This CDR3 is also generated by other DNA sequences in the sample. Written as DNA, the CDR3 is TGTGCCAGTAGTATGGGGCAGGGCCCCTACGAGCAGTACTTC. Translated, it gives CASSMGQGPYEQYF. The gene calls are TRBV19 and TRBJ2-7, with D possibly TRBD1 on 5 matching bases. Trimming removed 3 bases at V and 2 bases at J, with 11 bases between. This CDR3 is 14 amino acids long. Per the germline V gene, CDR1 is LNHDA and CDR2 is SQIVND (reference sequence).

Here the CDR3 DNA reads TGTGCCAGCTCACCACAAGTCGGACAGGGGGGTAATGAGCAGTTCTTC. Translation: CASSPQVGQGGNEQFF. The chain joins TRBV18 to TRBJ2-1; 10 bases line up with TRBD1. CDR3 length: 16 amino acids. Per germline, CDR1 KGHSH and CDR2 LQKENI. Germline trimming cut 1 base from V and 7 bases from J; bases unmatched to any gene: 7.

The V and J genes are TRBV6-1 and TRBJ1-1; D not certain. The CDR3 consists of 12 residues. The germline gives CDR1 MNHNS, CDR2 SASEGT. Trimming took off 2 bases at V and 11 bases at J, with 12 bases between the two ends. In DNA form, the CDR3 reads TGTGCCAGCAGTGAAACACAATACGGGGCTTTCTTT. Its protein product is CASSETQYGAFF.

This chain joins TRBV15 and TRBJ1-2; D not certain. The CDR3 length is 16 residues. Germline V gives CDR1 LNHNV, CDR2 YYDKDF (reference sequence). The ends were cut back, 0 bases at V and 8 bases at J, with 19 bases in the middle. The CDR3 DNA sequence: TGTGCCACCAGCAGAGATTTAGAGGGAATTCTCGGGGGCTACACCTTC. Protein sequence: CATSRDLEGILGGYTF.

This chain connects TRBV5-1 to TRBJ2-3; tentatively, D is TRBD2 (6 bases). This CDR3 has 15 residues. Germline V lookup: CDR1 SGHRS, CDR2 YFSETQ. Between the trimmed V and J ends, which lost 6 bases and 0 bases, there was a span of 14 bases. This chain's CDR3 is CASTRGLASTDTQYF. CDR3 coding DNA: TGCGCCAGCACAAGGGGACTTGCTAGCACAGATACGCAGTATTTT.

The chain uses TRBV5-1 and TRBJ1-1; 7 positions match TRBD1. J gave up 7 bases and V 3 bases, and 15 bases lay outside the gene matches. CDR1 is SGHRS and CDR2 is YFSETQ in the germline V gene. CDR3 length: 16 amino acids. The CDR3 region has the DNA TGCGCCAGCAGCTCCCTCCCGGCGGACAGGACCCTTGAAGCTTTCTTT. Translating it yields CASSSLPADRTLEAFF.